The entry below describes one TCR beta chain. CDR3 length: 19 residues. Germline V gene data show CDR1 as SGHRS and CDR2 as YFSETQ. The V end was cut by 1 base, the J end by 1 base, with 21 bases between. Original analysis: For nucleated cells, counts were estimated from reference gene primer amplification. TCRdb's table, derived via immunoSEQ multiplex PCR, lists solely in-frame clones and lacks some. V and J calls and clone size are given by that table; D and trimming were obtained from the DNA. The sample has hundreds of thousands of clones, about 88% seen once. These data are taken from a study of blood T cell repertoires in COVID-19. Study-wide context: The cDNA or gDNA used as material had been derived from T cells, B-cell-depleted T cells, or PBMCs.

This clonotype was sampled from a man between 35 and 55 years old with acute or convalescent COVID-19. The V call is TRBV5-1, the J call TRBJ1-3; D is unresolved. Sequencing input: peripheral blood. CDR3 bases: TGCGCCAGCAGCTTGTCCGCCCGGAGGGAGGGTCCTTCTGGAAACACCATATATTTT. This codes for CASSLSARREGPSGNTIYF.